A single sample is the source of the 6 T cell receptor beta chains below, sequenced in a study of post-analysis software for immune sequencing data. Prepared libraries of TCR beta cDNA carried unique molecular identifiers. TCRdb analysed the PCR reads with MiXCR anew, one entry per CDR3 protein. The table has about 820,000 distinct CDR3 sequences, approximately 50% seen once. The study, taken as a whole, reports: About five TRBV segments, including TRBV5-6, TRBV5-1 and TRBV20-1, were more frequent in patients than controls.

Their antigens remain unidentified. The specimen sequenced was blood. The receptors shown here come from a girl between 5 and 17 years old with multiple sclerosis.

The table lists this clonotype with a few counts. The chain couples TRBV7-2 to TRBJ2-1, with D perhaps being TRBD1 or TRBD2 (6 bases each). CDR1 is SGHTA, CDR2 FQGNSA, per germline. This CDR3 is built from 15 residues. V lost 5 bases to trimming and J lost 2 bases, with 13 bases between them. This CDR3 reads CASSPRGLTYNEQFF. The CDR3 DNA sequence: TGTGCCAGCAGCCCCCGGGGGCTGACCTACAATGAGCAGTTCTTC.

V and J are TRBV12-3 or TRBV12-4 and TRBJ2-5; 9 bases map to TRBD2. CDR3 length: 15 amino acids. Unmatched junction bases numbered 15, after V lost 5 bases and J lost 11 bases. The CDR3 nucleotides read TGTGCCAGCAGTCCCGGTCTAGCGGGGAACAATGAGCAGTACTTC. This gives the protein CASSPGLAGNNEQYF.

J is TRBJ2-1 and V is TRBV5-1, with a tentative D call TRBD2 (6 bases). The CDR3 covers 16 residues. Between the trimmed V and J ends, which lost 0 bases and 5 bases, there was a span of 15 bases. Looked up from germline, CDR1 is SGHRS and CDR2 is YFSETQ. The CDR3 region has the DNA TGCGCCAGCAGCTTGGCATATGCGGCGGGAAACAATGAGCAGTTCTTC. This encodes CASSLAYAAGNNEQFF. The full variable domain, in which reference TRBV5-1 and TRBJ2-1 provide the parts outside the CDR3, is KAGVTQTPRYLIKTRGQQVTLSCSPISGHRSVSWYQQTPGQGLQFLFEYFSETQRNKGNFPGRFSGRQFSNSRSEMNVSTLELGDSALYLCASSLAYAAGNNEQFFGPGTRLTVL.

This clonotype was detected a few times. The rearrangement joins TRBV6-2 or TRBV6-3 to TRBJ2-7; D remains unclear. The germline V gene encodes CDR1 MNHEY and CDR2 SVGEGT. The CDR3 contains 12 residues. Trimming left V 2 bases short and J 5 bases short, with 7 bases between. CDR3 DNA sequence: TGTGCCAGCAGTTACATTACCCACGAGCAGTACTTC. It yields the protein CASSYITHEQYF.

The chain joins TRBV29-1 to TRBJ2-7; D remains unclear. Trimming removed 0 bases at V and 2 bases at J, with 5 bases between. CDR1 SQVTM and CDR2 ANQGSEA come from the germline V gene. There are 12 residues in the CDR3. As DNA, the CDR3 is TGCAGCGTTGAAGATCCTCCCTACGAGCAGTACTTC. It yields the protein CSVEDPPYEQYF.

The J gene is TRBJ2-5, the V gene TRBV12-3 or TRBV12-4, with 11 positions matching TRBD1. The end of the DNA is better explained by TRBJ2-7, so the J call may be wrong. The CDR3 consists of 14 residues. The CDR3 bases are TGTGCCAGCAGTAAGGGACAGGGGGAAGACGAGCAGTACTTC. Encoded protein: CASSKGQGEDEQYF.